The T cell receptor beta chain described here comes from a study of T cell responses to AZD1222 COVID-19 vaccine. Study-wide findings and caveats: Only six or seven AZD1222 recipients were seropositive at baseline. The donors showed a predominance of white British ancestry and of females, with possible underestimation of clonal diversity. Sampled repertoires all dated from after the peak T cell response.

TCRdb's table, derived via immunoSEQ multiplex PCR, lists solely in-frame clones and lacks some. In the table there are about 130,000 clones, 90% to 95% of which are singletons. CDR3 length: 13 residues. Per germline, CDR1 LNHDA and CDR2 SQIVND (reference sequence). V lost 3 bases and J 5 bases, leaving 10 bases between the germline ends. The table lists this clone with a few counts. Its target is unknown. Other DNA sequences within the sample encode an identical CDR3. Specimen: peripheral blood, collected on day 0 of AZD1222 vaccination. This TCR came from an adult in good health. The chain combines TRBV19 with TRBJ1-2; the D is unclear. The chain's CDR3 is CASSIPTVYGYTF. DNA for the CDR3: TGTGCCAGTAGTATCCCCACAGTTTATGGCTACACCTTC.